The present entry profiles one T cell receptor beta chain with its context. Antigen: not known. A read error may account for a junction end that differs from germline. Amplification used 60 Vbeta primers and 13 Jbeta primers. The assay was immunoSEQ multiplex PCR, and TCRdb's table has in-frame clones only and misses some. The data hold some 100,000 clones, with approximately 80% observed a single time. The data are from a study of cytomegalovirus exposure and HLA in healthy donors. Study-level results: Several of the most significant clusters were apparently associated with common viral pathogens in a later analysis.

The sample consisted of PBMCs. The TCR sequence derives from a woman aged 25 to 39 in good health and CMV-seronegative.

Here the CDR3 reads CASSSPLAGEAQYF. In DNA form, the CDR3 reads TGTGCCAGCAGCTCCCCCCTAGCGGGAGAGGCCCAGTACTTC. The gene calls are TRBV5-6 and TRBJ2-5; TRBD2 aligns across 10 bases. CDR3 length equals 14 residues. The germline CDR1 and CDR2 sequences are SGHDT and YYEEEE.